The 19 T cell receptor beta chains below were found in one sample sequenced in a study of shared clonotypes between healthy human individuals. The repertoire was sequenced with immunoSEQ multiplex PCR; TCRdb's copy has only in-frame clones and lacks some. Of roughly 700,000 clones listed, 74% are singletons. Input material: memory CD4+ T cells sorted from blood. The subset was: CD45RA-negative fraction. Every receptor here comes from a young woman in good health.

This clone was counted once. V is TRBV13 and J is TRBJ2-3, with TRBD1 matching 9 bases. This CDR3 is built from 16 residues. Unmatched junction bases numbered 8, after V lost 4 bases and J lost 3 bases. Germline assignment: CDR1 PRHDT and CDR2 FYEKMQ (reference sequence). CDR3 in amino acids: CASSSKGDRVTDTQYF. CDR3 coding DNA: TGTGCCAGCAGCTCGAAGGGGGACAGGGTGACAGATACGCAGTATTTT.

Ten or more counts support this clone. Other DNA variants within this sample encode the same CDR3. V is TRBV4-2 and J is TRBJ1-2, with D maybe TRBD1 (5 bases). With 3 bases removed from V and 8 bases from J, the gap between germline ends came to 10 bases. Germline-derived CDR1 and CDR2 are LGHNA and YNFKEQ. CDR3 length equals 12 residues. Here the CDR3 reads CASSQGEGGYTF. The CDR3, as DNA: TGTGCCAGCAGCCAGGGGGAGGGAGGCTACACCTTC.

This chain links TRBV11-3 with TRBJ2-7; D is undetermined. This CDR3 spans 14 amino acids. V was shortened by 0 bases and J by 5 bases, with 11 bases between the two germline ends. Germline lookup yields CDR1 SGHNT and CDR2 YENEEA. CDR3 bases: TGTGCCAGCAGCTTAGATTGGGCCAGCCACGAGCAGTACTTC. Its protein is CASSLDWASHEQYF.

The chain has TRBV5-1 and TRBJ1-3; D is unresolved. V was shortened by 1 base and J by 14 bases, with 10 bases between the two germline ends. Germline V CDR1 and CDR2: SGHRS, YFSETQ. The CDR3 is 11 residues long. The CDR3 DNA reads TGCGCCAGCAGCTTGCCAGGCGTCCTATATTTT. It specifies CASSLPGVLYF. Drawing the rest from reference TRBV5-1 and TRBJ1-3, the complete variable domain is KAGVTQTPRYLIKTRGQQVTLSCSPISGHRSVSWYQQTPGQGLQFLFEYFSETQRNKGNFPGRFSGRQFSNSRSEMNVSTLELGDSALYLCASSLPGVLYFGEGSWLTVV.

The CDR3 loop is CASSLSSLGETQYF. The DNA for the CDR3 is TGTGCCAGCAGCTTATCCAGTCTAGGGGAGACCCAGTACTTC. The chain carries TRBV7-7 and TRBJ2-5; D is ambiguous. The CDR3 extends over 14 amino acids. CDR1 and CDR2 (germline): SSHAT, FNYEAQ (reference sequence). Deletions cut 2 bases from V and 5 bases from J, with 12 bases between.

The chain couples TRBV29-1 to TRBJ1-2; D is ambiguous. The ends were cut back, 7 bases at V and 4 bases at J, with 16 bases in the middle. Germline V CDR1 and CDR2: SQVTM, ANQGSEA. This CDR3 contains 13 residues. The CDR3 bases are TGCAGCGCTCAAGAGGGCCCGGCCTATGGCTACACCTTC. It specifies CSAQEGPAYGYTF.

The chain recombines TRBV9 with TRBJ2-3; no clear D. The CDR3 loop spans 13 amino acids. Per germline, CDR1 SGDLS and CDR2 YYNGEE. The ends were cut back, 4 bases at V and 5 bases at J, with 11 bases in the middle. The CDR3 reads CASSLDVGDTQYF. The CDR3 DNA is TGTGCCAGCAGCCTAGACGTAGGAGATACGCAGTATTTT.

This clone was seen a few times. The CDR3 sequence: CASSRDRSNEKLFF. DNA of the CDR3: TGTGCCAGCAGCCGGGACCGAAGTAATGAAAAACTGTTTTTT. The chain couples TRBV6-1 to TRBJ1-4, with D possibly matching TRBD1 (5 bases). V was pared by 6 bases and J by 4 bases, with 12 bases between. In germline, CDR1 is MNHNS, CDR2 SASEGT. This CDR3 is 14 amino acids long.

The chain joins TRBV28 to TRBJ2-1; possibly TRBD2 for D (6 bases). The CDR3 consists of 17 residues. With 3 bases removed from V and 1 base from J, the gap between germline ends came to 16 bases. Germline CDR1 and CDR2: MDHEN and SYDVKM. CDR3 in amino acids: CASSFRRGEASYNEQFF. Written as DNA, the CDR3 is TGTGCCAGCAGTTTCCGCCGTGGGGAGGCGTCCTACAATGAGCAGTTCTTC.

This clone was seen ten or more times. This sequence joins TRBV2 and TRBJ2-3; D is ambiguous. The CDR3 contains 14 residues. Germline CDR1 reads SNHLY; CDR2 reads FYNNEI. Trimming took off 4 bases at V and 2 bases at J, with 10 bases between the two ends. CDR3 region: CASSAGFHTDTQYF. The DNA for the CDR3 is TGTGCCAGCAGTGCGGGTTTTCACACAGATACGCAGTATTTT.

The sample holds a few counts of this clone. This chain joins TRBV7-2 and TRBJ2-1; D ambiguous. Trimming shortened V by 1 base and J by 10 bases, and 11 bases separated the two germline ends. The germline V gene encodes CDR1 SGHTA and CDR2 FQGNSA. There are 13 residues in the CDR3. As DNA, the CDR3 is TGTGCCAGCAGCTTAGGAGACCAGCGAGAGCAGTTCTTC. As protein: CASSLGDQREQFF.

The chain has TRBV11-2 and TRBJ2-1, with 11 positions matching TRBD2. The CDR3 covers 14 residues. From germline, CDR1 is SGHAT and CDR2 FQNNGV. With 3 bases clipped from V and 7 bases from J, the junction kept 2 bases outside the gene matches. CDR3 amino acids: CASSFTSGSNEQFF. CDR3 in DNA: TGTGCCAGCAGCTTTACTAGCGGGAGTAATGAGCAGTTCTTC.

V usage is TRBV6-5 and J usage is TRBJ2-3, with D tentatively TRBD2 (5 bases). The CDR3 covers 15 residues. Deletions cut 0 bases from V and 3 bases from J, with 10 bases between. Germline CDR1 and CDR2: MNHEY and SVGAGI. The DNA for the CDR3 is TGTGCCAGCAGTTACTCCGGGGAAATTACAGATACGCAGTATTTT. It specifies CASSYSGEITDTQYF.

The chain has TRBV14 and TRBJ2-1, with 7 positions matching TRBD2. Germline V lookup: CDR1 SGHDN, CDR2 FVKESK. The CDR3 consists of 18 residues. Germline trimming cut 4 bases from V and 2 bases from J; bases unmatched to any gene: 14. The chain's CDR3 is CASSPRGGSSTTYNEQFF. CDR3 in DNA: TGTGCCAGCAGCCCCCGCGGCGGGAGCTCCACAACCTACAATGAGCAGTTCTTC.

The chain employs TRBV18 and TRBJ1-5; no reliable D call. The germline CDR1 and CDR2 sequences are KGHSH and LQKENI. The CDR3 is 14 residues long. Trimming stripped 2 bases from V and 4 bases from J, with 9 bases between. The CDR3 reads CASSPGMENQPQHF. Written as DNA, the CDR3 is TGTGCCAGCTCACCAGGGATGGAGAATCAGCCCCAGCATTTT.

The CDR3 DNA reads as TGTGCCACTCCCTTGAACCATGACAGGGAATCTGGAAACACCATATATTTT. It encodes CATPLNHDRESGNTIYF. The chain has TRBV10-3 and TRBJ1-3; 7 nucleotides match TRBD1. The CDR3 length is 17 residues. Germline-derived CDR1 and CDR2 are ENHRY and SYGVKD. Trimming at V came to 10 bases and at J to 1 base, leaving 16 bases not matched to a gene.

This clone was picked up many times. Other nucleotide sequences in the sample specify the same CDR3. J is TRBJ1-2 and V is TRBV29-1; D perhaps matches TRBD1 (6 bases). The CDR3 length is 14 residues. Germline V lookup: CDR1 SQVTM, CDR2 ANQGSEA. Trimming cost V 4 bases and J 1 base, with 13 bases left between them. This CDR3 is CSVAGQGHNYGYTF. The DNA for the CDR3 is TGCAGCGTTGCCGGCCAGGGACATAACTATGGCTACACCTTC.

In this sample, this clone turned up a few times. V and J are TRBV11-3 and TRBJ2-3, with D possibly matching TRBD1 (5 bases). The CDR3 contains 14 residues. The V gene lost 5 bases and the J gene lost 4 bases, with 13 bases spanning the gap. CDR1 and CDR2 (germline): SGHNT, YENEEA. CDR3 sequence reads: CASSLTGRADTQYF. The CDR3 nucleotides are TGTGCCAGCAGCCTCACAGGACGGGCAGATACGCAGTATTTT.

The chain combines TRBV18 with TRBJ1-1; D is uncertain. The V gene lost 3 bases and the J gene lost 1 base, with 12 bases spanning the gap. Germline V gives CDR1 KGHSH, CDR2 LQKENI. The CDR3 runs 15 residues. The DNA of the CDR3 is TGTGCCAGCTCACCGCAGGAGAGGGCGAACACTGAAGCTTTCTTT. Its protein is CASSPQERANTEAFF.